One sample yielded the 5 T cell receptor beta chains listed below, sequenced in a study of CD8+CD57+ T cells in acquired aplastic anemia. An expansion of CD8+CD57+ cells by flow cytometry had been shown in patients chosen for sequencing. CDR3 and TCR beta VDJ profiling relied on genomic DNA as the template. TCRdb processed the reads anew with MiXCR; each CDR3 protein has one entry. The sample includes roughly 61,000 distinct CDR3 sequences, approximately 52% of them seen just once. Material for sequencing was sorted CD4+, CD8+, or CD8+CD57+ T cells (not recorded which) from PBMCs. The receptors stem from a human donor with aplastic anemia.

The chain is built from TRBV10-2 and TRBJ2-3; D is unresolved. In germline, CDR1 is WSHSY, CDR2 SAAADI. The germline V and J ends were trimmed by 4 bases and 1 base, with 6 bases remaining between them. This CDR3 is 13 amino acids long. The CDR3 coding sequence is TGCGCCAGCAGTGGCGGTGGCACAGATACGCAGTATTTT. Protein: CASSGGGTDTQYF.

In its sample, this clonotype was seen many times. The chain has TRBV9 and TRBJ1-1; D uncertain. CDR1 and CDR2 (germline): SGDLS, YYNGEE. V was clipped by 0 bases and J by 3 bases, with 9 bases between them. There are 14 residues in the CDR3. The CDR3 coding sequence is TGTGCCAGCAGCGTAGGGACTTGGGACACTGAAGCTTTCTTT. Amino acid sequence: CASSVGTWDTEAFF.

The rearrangement uses TRBV7-9 and TRBJ2-1, with TRBD1 as a possible D gene (6 bases). The CDR3 is made up of 13 amino acids. V lost 5 bases and J lost 6, with 11 bases in between. CDR1 SEHNR and CDR2 FQNEAQ come from the germline V gene (reference sequence). In DNA form, the CDR3 reads TGTGCCAGCAGCCGCATAGGGGGCAATGAGCAGTTCTTC. Its translation: CASSRIGGNEQFF. The whole variable domain, filled in from reference TRBV7-9 and TRBJ2-1, reads DTGVSQNPRHKITKRGQNVTFRCDPISEHNRLYWYRQTLGQGPEFLTYFQNEAQLEKSRLLSDRFSAERPKGSFSTLEIQRTEQGDSAMYLCASSRIGGNEQFFGPGTRLTVL.

V gene TRBV15 combines with J gene TRBJ2-5, with a tentative D call TRBD2 (6 bases). Trimming stripped 0 bases from V and 5 bases from J, with 13 bases between. The CDR3 runs 15 residues. Germline CDR1 and CDR2: LNHNV and YYDKDF (reference sequence). The DNA for the CDR3 is TGTGCCACCAGCAGAGATGAGGGACTTACGGAGACCCAGTACTTC. Protein: CATSRDEGLTETQYF.

This clonotype was detected ten times or more. The genes are TRBV5-6 and TRBJ2-1, with D uncertain. The CDR3 totals 12 residues. Per germline, CDR1 SGHDT and CDR2 YYEEEE. Between the trimmed V and J ends, which lost 1 base and 7 bases, there was a span of 6 bases. The CDR3 nucleotides read TGTGCCAGCAGCTTGTTGGGAAATGAGCAGTTCTTC. Protein: CASSLLGNEQFF.